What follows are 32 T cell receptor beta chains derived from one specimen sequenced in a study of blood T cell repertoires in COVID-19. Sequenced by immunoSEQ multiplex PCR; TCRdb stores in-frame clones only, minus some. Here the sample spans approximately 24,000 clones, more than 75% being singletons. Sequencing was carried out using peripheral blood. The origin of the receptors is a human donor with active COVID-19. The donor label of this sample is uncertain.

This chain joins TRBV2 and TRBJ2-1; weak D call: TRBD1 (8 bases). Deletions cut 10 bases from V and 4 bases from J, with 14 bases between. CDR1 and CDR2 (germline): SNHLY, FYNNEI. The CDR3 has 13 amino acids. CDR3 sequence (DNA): TGTGCCACCACAGGGGGGGCATACAATGAGCAGTTCTTC. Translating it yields CATTGGAYNEQFF.

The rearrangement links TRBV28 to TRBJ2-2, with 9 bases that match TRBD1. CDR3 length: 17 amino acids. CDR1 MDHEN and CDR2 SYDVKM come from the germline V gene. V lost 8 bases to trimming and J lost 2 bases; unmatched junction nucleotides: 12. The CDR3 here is CASLGPAGQGNTGELFF. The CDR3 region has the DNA TGTGCCAGCTTAGGTCCCGCGGGACAGGGAAACACCGGGGAGCTGTTTTTT.

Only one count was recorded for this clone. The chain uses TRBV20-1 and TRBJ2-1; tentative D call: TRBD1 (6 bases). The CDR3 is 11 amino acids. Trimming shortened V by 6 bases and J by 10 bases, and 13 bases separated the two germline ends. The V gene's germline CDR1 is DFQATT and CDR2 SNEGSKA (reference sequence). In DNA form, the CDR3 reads TGCAGTGCCAAGGGGGACCCCGAGCAGTTCTTC. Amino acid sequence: CSAKGDPEQFF.

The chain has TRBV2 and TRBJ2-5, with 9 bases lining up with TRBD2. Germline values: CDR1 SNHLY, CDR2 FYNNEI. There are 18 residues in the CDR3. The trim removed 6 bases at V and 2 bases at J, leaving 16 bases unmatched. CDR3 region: CASRMSPFDSGGQETQYF. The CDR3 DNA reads TGTGCCAGCAGAATGTCCCCGTTCGATAGCGGGGGTCAAGAGACCCAGTACTTC.

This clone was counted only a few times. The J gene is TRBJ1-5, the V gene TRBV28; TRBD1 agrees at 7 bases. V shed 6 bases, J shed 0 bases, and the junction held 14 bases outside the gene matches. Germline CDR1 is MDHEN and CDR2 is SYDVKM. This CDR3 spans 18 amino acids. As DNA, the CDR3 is TGTGCCAGCAGCTATATACTTCGGACAGGCGATAGCAATCAGCCCCAGCATTTT. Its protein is CASSYILRTGDSNQPQHF. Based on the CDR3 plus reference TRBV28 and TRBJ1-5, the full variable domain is DVKVTQSSRYLVKRTGEKVFLECVQDMDHENMFWYRQDPGLGLRLIYFSYDVKMKEKGDIPEGYSVSREKKERFSLILESASTNQTSMYLCASSYILRTGDSNQPQHFGDGTRLSIL.

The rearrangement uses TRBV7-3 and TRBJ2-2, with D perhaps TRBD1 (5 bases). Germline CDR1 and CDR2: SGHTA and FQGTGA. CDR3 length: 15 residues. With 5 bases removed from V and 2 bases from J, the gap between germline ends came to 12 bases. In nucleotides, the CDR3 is TGTGCCAGCAGCCTTTCAGGGTCCAACACCGGGGAGCTGTTTTTT. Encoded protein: CASSLSGSNTGELFF.

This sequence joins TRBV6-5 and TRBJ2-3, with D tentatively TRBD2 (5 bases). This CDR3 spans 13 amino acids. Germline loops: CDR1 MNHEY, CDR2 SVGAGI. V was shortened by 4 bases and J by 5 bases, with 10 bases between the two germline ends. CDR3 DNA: TGTGCCAGCAGTTCCGGAGGAGTAGATACGCAGTATTTT. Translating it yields CASSSGGVDTQYF.

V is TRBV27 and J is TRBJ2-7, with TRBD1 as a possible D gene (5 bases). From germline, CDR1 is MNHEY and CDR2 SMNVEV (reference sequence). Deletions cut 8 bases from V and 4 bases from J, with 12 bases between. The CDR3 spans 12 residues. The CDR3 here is CASGPGLYEQYF. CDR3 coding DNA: TGTGCCAGCGGTCCAGGGCTATACGAGCAGTACTTC.

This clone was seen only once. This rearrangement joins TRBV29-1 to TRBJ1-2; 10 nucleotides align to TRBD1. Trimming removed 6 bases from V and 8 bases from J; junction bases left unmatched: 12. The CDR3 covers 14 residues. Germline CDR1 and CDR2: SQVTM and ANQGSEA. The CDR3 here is CSVETGGAWRGYTF. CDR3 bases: TGCAGCGTGGAGACAGGGGGCGCCTGGCGGGGCTACACCTTC.

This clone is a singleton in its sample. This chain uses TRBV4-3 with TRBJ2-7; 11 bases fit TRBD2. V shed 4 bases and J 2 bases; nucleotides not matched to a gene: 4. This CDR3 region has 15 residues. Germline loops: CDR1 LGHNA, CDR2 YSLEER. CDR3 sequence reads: CASSPGLAGAYEQYF. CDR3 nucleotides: TGCGCCAGCAGCCCCGGACTAGCGGGTGCCTACGAGCAGTACTTC.

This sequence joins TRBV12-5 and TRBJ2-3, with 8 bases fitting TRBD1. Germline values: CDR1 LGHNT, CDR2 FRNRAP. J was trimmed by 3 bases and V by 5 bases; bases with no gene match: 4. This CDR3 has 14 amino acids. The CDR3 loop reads CASGIQGETDTQYF. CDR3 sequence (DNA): TGTGCTAGTGGTATACAGGGGGAGACAGATACGCAGTATTTT.

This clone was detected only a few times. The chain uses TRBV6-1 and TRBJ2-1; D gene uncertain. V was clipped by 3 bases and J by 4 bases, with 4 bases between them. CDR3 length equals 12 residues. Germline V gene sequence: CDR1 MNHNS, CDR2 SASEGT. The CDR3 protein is CASSDSYNEQFF. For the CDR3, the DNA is TGTGCCAGCAGTGACAGTTACAATGAGCAGTTCTTC.

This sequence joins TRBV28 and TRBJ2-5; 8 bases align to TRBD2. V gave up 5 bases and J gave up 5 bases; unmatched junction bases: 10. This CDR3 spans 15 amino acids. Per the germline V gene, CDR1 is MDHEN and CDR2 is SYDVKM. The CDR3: CASSAPGGLAETQYF. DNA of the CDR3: TGTGCCAGCAGTGCCCCGGGAGGGCTGGCGGAGACCCAGTACTTC.

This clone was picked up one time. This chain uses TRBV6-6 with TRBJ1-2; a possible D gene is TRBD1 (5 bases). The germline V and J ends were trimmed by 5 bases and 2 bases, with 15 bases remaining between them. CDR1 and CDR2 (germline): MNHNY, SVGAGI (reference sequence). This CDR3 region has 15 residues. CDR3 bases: TGTGCCAGCAGTACATCCTCTAGACAGAACTATGGCTACACCTTC. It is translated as CASSTSSRQNYGYTF.

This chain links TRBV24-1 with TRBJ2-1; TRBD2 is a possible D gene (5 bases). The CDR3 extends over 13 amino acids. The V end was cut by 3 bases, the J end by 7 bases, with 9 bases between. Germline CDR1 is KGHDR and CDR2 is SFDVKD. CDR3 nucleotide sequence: TGTGCCACCAGTGATGCCCAGCGGAATGAGCAGTTCTTC. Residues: CATSDAQRNEQFF.

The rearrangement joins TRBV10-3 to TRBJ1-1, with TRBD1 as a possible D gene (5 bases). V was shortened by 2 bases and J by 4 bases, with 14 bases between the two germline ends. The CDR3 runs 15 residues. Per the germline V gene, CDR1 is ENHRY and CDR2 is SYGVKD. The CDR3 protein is CAISELGNGGTEAFF. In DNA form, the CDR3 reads TGTGCCATCAGTGAGCTGGGGAACGGGGGCACTGAAGCTTTCTTT.

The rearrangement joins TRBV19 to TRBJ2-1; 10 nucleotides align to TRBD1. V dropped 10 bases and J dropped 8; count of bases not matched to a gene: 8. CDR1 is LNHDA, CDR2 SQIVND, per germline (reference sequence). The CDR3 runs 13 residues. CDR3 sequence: CATAPGQGYEQFF. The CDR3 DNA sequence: TGTGCCACCGCACCGGGACAGGGGTATGAGCAGTTCTTC.

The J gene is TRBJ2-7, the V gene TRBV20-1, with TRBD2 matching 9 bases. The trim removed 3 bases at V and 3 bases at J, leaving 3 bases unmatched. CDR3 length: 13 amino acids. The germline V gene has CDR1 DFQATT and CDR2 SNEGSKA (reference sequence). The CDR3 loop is CSASLAGNYEQYF. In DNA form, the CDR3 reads TGCAGTGCTAGTCTAGCGGGGAACTACGAGCAGTACTTC.

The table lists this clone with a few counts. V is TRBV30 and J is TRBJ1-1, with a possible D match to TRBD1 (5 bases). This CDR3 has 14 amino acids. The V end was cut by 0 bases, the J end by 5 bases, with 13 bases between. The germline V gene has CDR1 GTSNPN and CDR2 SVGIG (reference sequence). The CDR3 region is CAWSVSSGLTEAFF. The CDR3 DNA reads TGTGCCTGGAGTGTATCGTCAGGGTTAACTGAAGCTTTCTTT.

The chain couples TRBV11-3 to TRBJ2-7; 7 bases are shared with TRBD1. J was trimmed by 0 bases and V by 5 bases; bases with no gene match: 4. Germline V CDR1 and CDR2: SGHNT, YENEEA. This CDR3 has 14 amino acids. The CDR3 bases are TGTGCCAGCAGCCGTGGGGACAGCTCCTACGAGCAGTACTTC. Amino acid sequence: CASSRGDSSYEQYF. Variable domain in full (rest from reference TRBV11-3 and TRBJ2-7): EAGVVQSPRYKIIEKKQPVAFWCNPISGHNTLYWYLQNLGQGPELLIRYENEEAVDDSQLPKDRFSAERLKGVDSTLKIQPAELGDSAVYLCASSRGDSSYEQYFGPGTRLTVT.

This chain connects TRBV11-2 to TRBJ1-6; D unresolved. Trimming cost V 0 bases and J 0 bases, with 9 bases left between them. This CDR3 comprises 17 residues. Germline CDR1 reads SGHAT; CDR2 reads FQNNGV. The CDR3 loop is CASSLDSKSSYNSPLHF. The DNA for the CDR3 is TGTGCCAGCAGCTTAGATTCAAAGAGCTCCTATAATTCACCCCTCCACTTT.

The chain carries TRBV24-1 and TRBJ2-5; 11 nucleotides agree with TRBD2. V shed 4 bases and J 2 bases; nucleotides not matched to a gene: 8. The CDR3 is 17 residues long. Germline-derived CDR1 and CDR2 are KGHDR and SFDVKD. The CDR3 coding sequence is TGTGCCACCAGTGACGGTAGCGGGAGGGCCGGGCAAGAGACCCAGTACTTC. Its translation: CATSDGSGRAGQETQYF.

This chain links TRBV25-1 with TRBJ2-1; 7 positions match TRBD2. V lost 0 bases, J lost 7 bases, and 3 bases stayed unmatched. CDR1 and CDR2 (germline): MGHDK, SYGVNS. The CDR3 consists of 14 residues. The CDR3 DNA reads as TGTGCCAGCAGTGAATACGTCGGGAGGAATGAGCAGTTCTTC. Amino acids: CASSEYVGRNEQFF.

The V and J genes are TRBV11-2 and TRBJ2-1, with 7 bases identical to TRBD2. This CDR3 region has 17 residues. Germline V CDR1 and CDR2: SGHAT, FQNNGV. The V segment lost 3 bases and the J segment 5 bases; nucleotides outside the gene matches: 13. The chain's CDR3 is CASSLPLGGRGDNEQFF. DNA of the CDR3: TGTGCCAGCAGCTTGCCCCTGGGCGGGAGAGGCGACAATGAGCAGTTCTTC. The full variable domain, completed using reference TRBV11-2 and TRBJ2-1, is EAGVAQSPRYKIIEKRQSVAFWCNPISGHATLYWYQQILGQGPKLLIQFQNNGVVDDSQLPKDRFSAERLKGVDSTLKIQPAKLEDSAVYLCASSLPLGGRGDNEQFFGPGTRLTVL.

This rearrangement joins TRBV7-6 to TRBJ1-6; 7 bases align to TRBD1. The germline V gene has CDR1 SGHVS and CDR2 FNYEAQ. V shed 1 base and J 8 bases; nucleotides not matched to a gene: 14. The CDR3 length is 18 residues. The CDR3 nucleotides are TGTGCCAGCAGCTTAGACCCCTCCCCGACAGGGTTATATTCACCCCTCCACTTT. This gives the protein CASSLDPSPTGLYSPLHF.

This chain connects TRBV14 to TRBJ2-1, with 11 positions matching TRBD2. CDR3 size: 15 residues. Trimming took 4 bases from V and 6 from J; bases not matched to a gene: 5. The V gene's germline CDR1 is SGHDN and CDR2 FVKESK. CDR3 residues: CASSPLTSGINEQFF. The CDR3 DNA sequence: TGTGCCAGCAGCCCCTTGACTAGCGGGATCAATGAGCAGTTCTTC. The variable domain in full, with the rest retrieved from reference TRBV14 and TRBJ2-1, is EAGVTQFPSHSVIEKGQTVTLRCDPISGHDNLYWYRRVMGKEIKFLLHFVKESKQDESGMPNNRFLAERTGGTYSTLKVQPAELEDSGVYFCASSPLTSGINEQFFGPGTRLTVL.

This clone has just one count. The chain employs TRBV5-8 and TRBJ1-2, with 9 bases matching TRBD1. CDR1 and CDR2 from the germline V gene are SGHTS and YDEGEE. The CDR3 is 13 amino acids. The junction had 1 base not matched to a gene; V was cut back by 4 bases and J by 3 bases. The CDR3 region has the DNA TGTGCCAGCAGCCGGGACAGGGACTATGGCTACACCTTC. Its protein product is CASSRDRDYGYTF.

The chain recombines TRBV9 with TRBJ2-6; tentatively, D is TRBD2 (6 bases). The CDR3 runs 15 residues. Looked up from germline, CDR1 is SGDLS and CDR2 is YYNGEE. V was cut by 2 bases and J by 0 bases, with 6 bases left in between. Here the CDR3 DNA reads TGTGCCAGCAGCGTCGGGGGCTCTGGGGCCAACGTCCTGACTTTC. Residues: CASSVGGSGANVLTF.

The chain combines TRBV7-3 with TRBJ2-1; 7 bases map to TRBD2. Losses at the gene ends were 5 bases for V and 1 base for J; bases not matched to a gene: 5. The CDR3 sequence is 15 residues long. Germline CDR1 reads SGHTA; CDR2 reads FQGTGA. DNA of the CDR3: TGTGCCAGCAGCAACCCTAGCGGATCCTACAATGAGCAGTTCTTC. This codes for CASSNPSGSYNEQFF.

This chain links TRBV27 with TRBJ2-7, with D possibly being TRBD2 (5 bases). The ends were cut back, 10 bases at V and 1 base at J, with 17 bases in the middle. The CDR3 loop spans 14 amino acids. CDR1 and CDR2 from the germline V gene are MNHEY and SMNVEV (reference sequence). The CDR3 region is CATASFRDSYEQYF. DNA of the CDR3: TGTGCCACCGCCTCTTTTCGGGATTCCTACGAGCAGTACTTC.

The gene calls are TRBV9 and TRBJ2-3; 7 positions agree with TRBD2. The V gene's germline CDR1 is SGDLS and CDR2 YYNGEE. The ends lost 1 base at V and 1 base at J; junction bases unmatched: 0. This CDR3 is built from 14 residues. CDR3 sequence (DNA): TGTGCCAGCAGCGTACTAGCGGGCACAGATACGCAGTATTTT. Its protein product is CASSVLAGTDTQYF.

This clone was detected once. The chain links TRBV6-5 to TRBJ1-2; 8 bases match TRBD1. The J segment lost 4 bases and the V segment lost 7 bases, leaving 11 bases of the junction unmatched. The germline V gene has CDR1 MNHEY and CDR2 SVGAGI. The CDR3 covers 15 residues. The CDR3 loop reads CASIQAGGVGYGYTF. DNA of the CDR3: TGTGCCAGCATCCAGGCAGGGGGCGTGGGCTATGGCTACACCTTC.